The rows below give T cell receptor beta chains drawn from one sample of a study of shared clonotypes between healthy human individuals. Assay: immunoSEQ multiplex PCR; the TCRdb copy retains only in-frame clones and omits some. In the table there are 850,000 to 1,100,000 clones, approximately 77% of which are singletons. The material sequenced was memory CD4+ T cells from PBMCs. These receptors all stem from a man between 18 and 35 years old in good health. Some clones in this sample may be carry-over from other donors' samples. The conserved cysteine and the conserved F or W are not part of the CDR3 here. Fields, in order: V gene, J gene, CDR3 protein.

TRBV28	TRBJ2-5	ASNLGLAGGQETQY
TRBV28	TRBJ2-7	ATADYEQY
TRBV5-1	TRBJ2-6	ASSLGLSGANVLT
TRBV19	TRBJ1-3	ASNPRGGPGNTIY
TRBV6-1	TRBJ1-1	ASSVTGRMNTEAF
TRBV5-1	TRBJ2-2	ASSLVSSIGPGELF
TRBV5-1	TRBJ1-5	ASSLGAGGSNQPQH
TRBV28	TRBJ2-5	ASSLLGLGEETQY
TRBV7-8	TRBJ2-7	ASSLAAGYEQY
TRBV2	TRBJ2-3	ASSVVPDTQY
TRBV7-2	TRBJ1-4	ASSFRGWDEKLF
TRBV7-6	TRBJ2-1	ASSLARDEQF
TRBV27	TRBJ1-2	ASSLSGLARLWNGYT
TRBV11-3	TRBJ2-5	ASSSRLDEPETQY
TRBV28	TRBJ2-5	ASSPNLVGETQY
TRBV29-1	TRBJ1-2	SGGANYGYT
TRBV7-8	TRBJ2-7	ASSLAASGILY
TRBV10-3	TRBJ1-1	AISERQGNTEAF
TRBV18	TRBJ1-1	ASSPPGSTEAF
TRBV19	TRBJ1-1	ASTFRGEAF
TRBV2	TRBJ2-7	ASSVGPGEAEQY
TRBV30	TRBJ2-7	AWSPGGSGQY
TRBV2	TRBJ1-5	ASRSRTGANQPQH
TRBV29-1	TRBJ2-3	SVDLAGLNTDTQY
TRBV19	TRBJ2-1	ASSSSGLGRGEQF
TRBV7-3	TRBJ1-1	ASSIHRGGNTEAF
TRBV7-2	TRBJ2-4	ASSVASTGNENIQY
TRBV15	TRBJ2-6	ATSRDNSGANVLT
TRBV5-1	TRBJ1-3	ASSLVGQAGNTIY
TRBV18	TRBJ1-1	ASSPPGQGGTEAF
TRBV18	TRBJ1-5	ASSPSRDQPQH
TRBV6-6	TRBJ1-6	ASSYYGMGSPLH
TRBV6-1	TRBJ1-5	ASTREDPGSPPQH
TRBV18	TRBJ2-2	ASSPWTGNTGELF
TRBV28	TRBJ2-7	ASSFLVLEQY
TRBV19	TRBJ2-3	ASIGNTDTQY
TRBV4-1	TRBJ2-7	ASSRALAGGEYEQY
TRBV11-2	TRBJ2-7	ASSPRGGPYEQY
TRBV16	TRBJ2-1	ASSPGGLAGGGYNEQF
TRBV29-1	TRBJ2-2	SVRLWANTGELF
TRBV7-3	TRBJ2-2	ASSTGTENTGELF
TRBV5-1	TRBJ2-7	ASSFRDHYEQY
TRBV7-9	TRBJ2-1	ASSLGAGGDNEQF
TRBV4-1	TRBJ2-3	ASSQDLSGRGTDTQY
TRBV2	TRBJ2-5	ASSWDHQETQY
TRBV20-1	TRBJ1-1	RVGGDTEAF
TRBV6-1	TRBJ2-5	ASRREGLGETQY
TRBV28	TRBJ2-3	ASSLTASGGRNTQY
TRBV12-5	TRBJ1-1	ASGLVPGQGPTEAF
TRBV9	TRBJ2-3	ASSRERIRTDTQY